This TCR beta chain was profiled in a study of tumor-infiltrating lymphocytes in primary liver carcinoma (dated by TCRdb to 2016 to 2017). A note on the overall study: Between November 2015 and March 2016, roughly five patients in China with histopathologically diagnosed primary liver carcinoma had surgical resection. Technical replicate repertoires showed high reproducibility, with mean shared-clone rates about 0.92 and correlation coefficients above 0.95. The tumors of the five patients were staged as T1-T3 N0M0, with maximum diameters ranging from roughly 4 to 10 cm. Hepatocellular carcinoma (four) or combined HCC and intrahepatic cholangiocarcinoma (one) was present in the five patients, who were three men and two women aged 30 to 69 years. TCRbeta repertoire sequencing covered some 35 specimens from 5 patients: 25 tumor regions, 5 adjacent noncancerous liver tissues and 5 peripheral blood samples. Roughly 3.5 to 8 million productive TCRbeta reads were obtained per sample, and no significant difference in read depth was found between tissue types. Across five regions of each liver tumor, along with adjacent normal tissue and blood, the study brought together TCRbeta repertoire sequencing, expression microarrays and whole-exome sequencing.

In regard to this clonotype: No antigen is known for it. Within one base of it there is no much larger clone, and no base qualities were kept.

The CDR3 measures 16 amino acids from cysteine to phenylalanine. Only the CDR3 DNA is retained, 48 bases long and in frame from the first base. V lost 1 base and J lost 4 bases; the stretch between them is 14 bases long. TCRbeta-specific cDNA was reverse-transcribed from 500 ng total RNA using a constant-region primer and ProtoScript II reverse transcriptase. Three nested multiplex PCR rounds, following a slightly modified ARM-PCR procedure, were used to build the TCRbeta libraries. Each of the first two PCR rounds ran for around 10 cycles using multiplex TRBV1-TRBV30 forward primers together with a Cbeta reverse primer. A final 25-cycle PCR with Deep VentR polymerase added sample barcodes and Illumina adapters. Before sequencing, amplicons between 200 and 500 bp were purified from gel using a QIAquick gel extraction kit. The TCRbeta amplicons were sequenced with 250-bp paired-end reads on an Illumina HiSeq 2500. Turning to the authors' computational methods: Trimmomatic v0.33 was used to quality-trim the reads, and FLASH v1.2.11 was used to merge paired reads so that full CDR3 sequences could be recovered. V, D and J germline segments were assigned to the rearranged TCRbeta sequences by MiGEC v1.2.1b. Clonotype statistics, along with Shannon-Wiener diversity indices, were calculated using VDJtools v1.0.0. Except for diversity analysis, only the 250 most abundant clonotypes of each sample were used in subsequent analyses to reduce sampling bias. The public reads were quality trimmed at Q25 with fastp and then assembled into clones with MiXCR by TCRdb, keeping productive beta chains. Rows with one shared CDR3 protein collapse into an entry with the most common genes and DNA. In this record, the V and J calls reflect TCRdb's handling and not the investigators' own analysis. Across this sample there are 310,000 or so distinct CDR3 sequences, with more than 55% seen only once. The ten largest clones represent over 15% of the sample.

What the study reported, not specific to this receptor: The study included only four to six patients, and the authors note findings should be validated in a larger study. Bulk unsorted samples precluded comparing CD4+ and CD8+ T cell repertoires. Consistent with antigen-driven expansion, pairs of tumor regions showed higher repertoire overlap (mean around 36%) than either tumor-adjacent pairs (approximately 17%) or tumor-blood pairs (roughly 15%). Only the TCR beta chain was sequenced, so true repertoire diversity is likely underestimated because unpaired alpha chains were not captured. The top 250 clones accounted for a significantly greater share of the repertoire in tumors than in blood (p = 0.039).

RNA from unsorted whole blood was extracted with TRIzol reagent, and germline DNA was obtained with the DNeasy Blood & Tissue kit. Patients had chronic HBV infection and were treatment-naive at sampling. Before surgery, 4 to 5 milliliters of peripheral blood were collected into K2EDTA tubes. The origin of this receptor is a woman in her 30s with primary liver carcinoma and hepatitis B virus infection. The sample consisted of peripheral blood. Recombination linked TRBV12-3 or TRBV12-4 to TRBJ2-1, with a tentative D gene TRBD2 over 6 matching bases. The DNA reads TGTGCCAGCAGTTTAGAAGGTAATAGCGGATACAATGAGCAGTTCTTC. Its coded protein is CASSLEGNSGYNEQFF.